A single sample gave rise to the 16 T cell receptor beta chains below, sequenced in a study of blood T cell repertoires in COVID-19. Clones were read by immunoSEQ multiplex PCR, and TCRdb kept only the in-frame ones, dropping some. The sample holds some 240,000 clones, roughly 88% seen once. The sequencing sample was made of peripheral blood. The receptors stem from a woman in her seventies with COVID-19, enrolled during active disease.

A note on this clone: Other DNA sequences within the sample encode an identical CDR3. The chain is built from TRBV3-1 (or the pseudogene TRBV3-2) and TRBJ1-2; 7 positions agree with TRBD1. V gave up 1 base and J gave up 2 bases; unmatched junction bases: 4. Germline V CDR1 and CDR2: LGHDT, YNNKEL (reference sequence). The CDR3 spans 15 residues. The chain's CDR3 is CASSQVSGGNYGYTF. The CDR3 DNA reads as TGTGCCAGCAGCCAAGTGTCAGGGGGGAACTATGGCTACACCTTC.

J is TRBJ2-3 and V is TRBV10-3; TRBD2 matches at 11 bases. Germline V gene sequence: CDR1 ENHRY, CDR2 SYGVKD. The CDR3 consists of 16 residues. Trimming removed 4 bases from V and 0 bases from J; junction bases left unmatched: 3. CDR3 sequence (DNA): TGTGCCATCAGTGGGACTAGCGGGTTGAGCACAGATACGCAGTATTTT. Its translation is CAISGTSGLSTDTQYF.

The V gene is TRBV5-1, the J gene TRBJ2-1; 10 bases fit TRBD2. J was trimmed by 8 bases and V by 4 bases; bases with no gene match: 18. The length of the CDR3 is 18 residues. Germline V gene data show CDR1 as SGHRS and CDR2 as YFSETQ. The CDR3 region has the DNA TGCGCCAGCAGCCCAACCCCCCCTCTAGCGGGAGTTGCCGATGAGCAGTTCTTC. It translates to CASSPTPPLAGVADEQFF.

The chain has TRBV24-1 and TRBJ2-7; D may be TRBD2 (7 bases). Germline values: CDR1 KGHDR, CDR2 SFDVKD. The CDR3 is made up of 14 amino acids. The V end lost 6 bases, the J end lost 5 bases, and 16 bases lay between the germline ends. Written as DNA, the CDR3 is TGTGCCACCAGTCGGAGGGGGGGCAGCGACGAGCAGTACTTC. The encoded protein is CATSRRGGSDEQYF.

Written as DNA, the CDR3 is TGCGCCAGCAGCCAAGGCCCGAGCGCCTCCTACGAGCAGTACTTC. Translation: CASSQGPSASYEQYF. The chain uses TRBV4-1 and TRBJ2-7, with D hard to call. There are 15 residues in the CDR3. The V end lost 1 base, the J end lost 0 bases, and 10 bases lay between the germline ends. Germline CDR1 is MGHRA and CDR2 is YSYEKL.

The chain employs TRBV30 and TRBJ2-2; D is perhaps TRBD2 (6 bases). The CDR3 loop spans 14 amino acids. Germline CDR1 reads GTSNPN; CDR2 reads SVGIG (reference sequence). V lost 2 bases and J lost 6, with 13 bases in between. The CDR3 sequence: CAWSKRRASGELFF. Written as DNA, the CDR3 is TGTGCCTGGAGTAAAAGGAGGGCGTCCGGGGAGCTGTTTTTT. Based on the CDR3 plus reference TRBV30 and TRBJ2-2, the full variable domain is SQTIHQWPATLVQPVGSPLSLECTVEGTSNPNLYWYRQAAGRGLQLLFYSVGIGQISSEVPQNLSASRPQDRQFILSSKKLLLSDSGFYLCAWSKRRASGELFFGEGSRLTVL.

CDR3 DNA sequence: TGTGCCAGCAGCTTAAGTCCCGCGGGAGCTGAGCAGTTCTTC. Its protein product is CASSLSPAGAEQFF. The V and J genes are TRBV7-3 and TRBJ2-1; 7 nucleotides line up with TRBD2. Germline values: CDR1 SGHTA, CDR2 FQGTGA. With 1 base clipped from V and 9 bases from J, the junction kept 6 bases outside the gene matches. The length of the CDR3 is 14 residues. Based on the CDR3 plus reference TRBV7-3 and TRBJ2-1, the full variable domain is GAGVSQTPSNKVTEKGKYVELRCDPISGHTALYWYRQSLGQGPEFLIYFQGTGAADDSGLPNDRFFAVRPEGSVSTLKIQRTERGDSAVYLCASSLSPAGAEQFFGPGTRLTVL.

The chain recombines TRBV7-9 with TRBJ2-1; 9 bases align to TRBD1. Germline values: CDR1 SEHNR, CDR2 FQNEAQ (reference sequence). Trimming at V came to 5 bases and at J to 5 bases, leaving 7 bases not matched to a gene. This CDR3 spans 15 amino acids. CDR3 DNA: TGTGCCAGCAGCAAAAGACAGGGGGTCGACAATGAGCAGTTCTTC. As protein: CASSKRQGVDNEQFF.

The table lists this clone with a few counts. The chain joins TRBV4-3 to TRBJ1-6; TRBD1 matches at 10 bases. With 0 bases clipped from V and 9 bases from J, the junction kept 2 bases outside the gene matches. CDR3 length: 15 amino acids. Germline V gene sequence: CDR1 LGHNA, CDR2 YSLEER. CDR3 DNA: TGCGCCAGCAGCCAAGATTGGACAGGGGGTTCACCCCTCCACTTT. Its translation is CASSQDWTGGSPLHF.

The rearrangement joins TRBV11-3 to TRBJ2-1; D possibly corresponds to TRBD2 (6 bases). The CDR3 has 14 amino acids. Germline V CDR1 and CDR2: SGHNT, YENEEA. Trimming shortened V by 1 base and J by 9 bases, and 13 bases separated the two germline ends. The CDR3 DNA follows: TGTGCCAGCAGCTTAGTGAATCTAGCGACTGAGCAGTTCTTC. Its protein is CASSLVNLATEQFF.

This CDR3 reads CASSSQGDRVLSTEAFF. The CDR3 coding sequence is TGCGCCAGCAGCTCCCAGGGGGACAGGGTTCTATCGACTGAAGCTTTCTTT. The chain has TRBV5-1 and TRBJ1-1; the match to TRBD1 covers 9 bases. Trimming cost V 3 bases and J 5 bases; bases outside gene matches: 14. Germline assignment: CDR1 SGHRS and CDR2 YFSETQ. This CDR3 region has 17 residues. The variable domain in full, completed from reference TRBV5-1 and TRBJ1-1, reads KAGVTQTPRYLIKTRGQQVTLSCSPISGHRSVSWYQQTPGQGLQFLFEYFSETQRNKGNFPGRFSGRQFSNSRSEMNVSTLELGDSALYLCASSSQGDRVLSTEAFFGQGTRLTVV.

A single count supports this clone. The chain couples TRBV5-1 to TRBJ2-1, with TRBD2 matching 7 bases. The germline gives CDR1 SGHRS, CDR2 YFSETQ. This CDR3 comprises 17 residues. V shed 2 bases, J shed 9 bases, and the junction held 17 bases outside the gene matches. In DNA, the CDR3 is TGCGCCAGCAGCTTTCAAAACCCGGGGGGTTTAGGTGGTGAGCAGTTCTTC. This encodes CASSFQNPGGLGGEQFF.

The chain is built from TRBV18 and TRBJ2-3; TRBD1 agrees at 7 bases. Germline V gives CDR1 KGHSH, CDR2 LQKENI. The V and J ends lost 4 bases and 0 bases, in that order; junction bases with no gene match: 4. The CDR3 loop spans 15 amino acids. The chain's CDR3 is CASSRDRASTDTQYF. DNA for the CDR3: TGTGCCAGCTCACGAGACAGGGCCAGCACAGATACGCAGTATTTT. Full variable domain (outside the CDR3, taken from reference TRBV18 and TRBJ2-3): NAGVMQNPRHLVRRRGQEARLRCSPMKGHSHVYWYRQLPEEGLKFMVYLQKENIIDESGMPKERFSAEFPKEGPSILRIQQVVRGDSAAYFCASSRDRASTDTQYFGPGTRLTVL.

The chain carries TRBV6-5 and TRBJ2-1; 7 bases map to TRBD2. CDR3 length: 12 residues. Trimming cost V 5 bases and J 10 bases; bases outside gene matches: 5. CDR1 is MNHEY and CDR2 is SVGAGI in the germline V gene. This CDR3 reads CASSLAEGEQFF. Written as DNA, the CDR3 is TGTGCCAGCAGTCTAGCGGAGGGGGAGCAGTTCTTC.

The table lists this clone with a count of one. The chain couples TRBV12-5 to TRBJ2-1; TRBD2 matches at 13 bases. The V gene end was trimmed by 6 bases and the J gene end by 9 bases; junction bases not matched to a gene: 8. Per germline, CDR1 LGHNT and CDR2 FRNRAP. The CDR3 runs 15 residues. This CDR3 reads CASGTSGRGISEQFF. The CDR3 DNA is TGTGCTAGTGGCACTAGCGGGAGGGGAATCTCTGAGCAGTTCTTC.

CDR3 in DNA: TGTGCCAGCAGCGTAGGGGCAGGGGGCACTCTTTTTGAAAAACTGTTTTTT. The encoded protein is CASSVGAGGTLFEKLFF. The rearrangement links TRBV9 to TRBJ1-4; 8 bases fit TRBD1. Germline assignment: CDR1 SGDLS and CDR2 YYNGEE. Losses at the gene ends were 0 bases for V and 7 bases for J; bases not matched to a gene: 11. This CDR3 is 17 amino acids long.